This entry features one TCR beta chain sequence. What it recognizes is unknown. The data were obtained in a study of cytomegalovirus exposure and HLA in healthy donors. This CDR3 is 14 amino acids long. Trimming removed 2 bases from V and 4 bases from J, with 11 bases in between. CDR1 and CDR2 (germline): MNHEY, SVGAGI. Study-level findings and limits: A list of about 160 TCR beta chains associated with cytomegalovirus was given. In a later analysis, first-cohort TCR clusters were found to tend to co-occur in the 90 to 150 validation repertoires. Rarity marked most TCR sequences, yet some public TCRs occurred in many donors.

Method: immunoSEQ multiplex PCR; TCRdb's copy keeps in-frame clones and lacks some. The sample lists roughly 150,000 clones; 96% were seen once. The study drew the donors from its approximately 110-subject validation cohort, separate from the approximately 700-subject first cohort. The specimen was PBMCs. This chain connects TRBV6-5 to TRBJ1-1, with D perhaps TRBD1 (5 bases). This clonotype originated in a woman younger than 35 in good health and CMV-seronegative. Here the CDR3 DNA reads TGTGCCAGCAGTTACGGGGGGGGAGGCACTGAAGCTTTCTTT. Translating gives CASSYGGGGTEAFF.